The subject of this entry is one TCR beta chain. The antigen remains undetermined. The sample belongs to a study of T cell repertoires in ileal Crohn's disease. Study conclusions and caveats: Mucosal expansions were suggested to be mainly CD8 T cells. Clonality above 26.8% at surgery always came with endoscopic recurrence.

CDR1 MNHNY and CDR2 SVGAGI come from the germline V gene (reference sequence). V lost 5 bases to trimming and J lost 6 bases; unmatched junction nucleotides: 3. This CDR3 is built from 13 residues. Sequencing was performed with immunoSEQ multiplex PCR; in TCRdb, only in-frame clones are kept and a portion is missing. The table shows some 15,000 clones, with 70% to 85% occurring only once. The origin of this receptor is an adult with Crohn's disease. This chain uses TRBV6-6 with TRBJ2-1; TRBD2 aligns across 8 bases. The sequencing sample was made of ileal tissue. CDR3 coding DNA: TGTGCCAGCAGTAAACTAGCGGCCAATGAGCAGTTCTTC. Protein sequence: CASSKLAANEQFF.